This entry lists 8 T cell receptor beta chains sequenced from one sample in a study of OX40 agonist ivuxolimab in advanced cancers. Repertoires were generated with immunoSEQ multiplex PCR, while TCRdb's copy carries only in-frame clones and drops some. Of more than 50,000 clones detected, 70% to 90% appear once; the ten largest clones hold 0.3% to 0.45%. Sequenced here: CD4+ or CD8+ T cells sorted from blood, sampled in a trial of the OX40 agonist ivuxolimab. All receptors derive from an adult with an advanced solid tumor such as melanoma, head and neck, liver or kidney cancer.

This chain links TRBV2 with TRBJ1-5; 7 bases align to TRBD1. V was clipped by 5 bases and J by 4 bases; unmatched bases: 5. Germline CDR1 SNHLY, CDR2 FYNNEI. The CDR3 covers 14 residues. CDR3 in DNA: TGTGCCAGCAGTAGGGGGCGGGGAAATCAGCCCCAGCATTTT. Translating it yields CASSRGRGNQPQHF.

The chain employs TRBV6-1 and TRBJ1-5; D is possibly TRBD1 (6 bases). The CDR3 totals 13 residues. The germline V gene encodes CDR1 MNHNS and CDR2 SASEGT. Deletions cut 5 bases from V and 3 bases from J, with 8 bases between. This CDR3 reads CASSRTANQPQHF. The CDR3 DNA reads as TGTGCCAGCAGTAGGACAGCCAATCAGCCCCAGCATTTT.

The chain links TRBV7-6 to TRBJ1-3; D is possibly TRBD1 (6 bases). The CDR3 length is 14 residues. Germline CDR1 reads SGHVS; CDR2 reads FNYEAQ. V lost 5 bases and J 3 bases, leaving 11 bases between the germline ends. The CDR3 here is CASSPEGVGNTIYF. DNA of the CDR3: TGTGCCAGCAGCCCGGAGGGGGTTGGAAACACCATATATTTT.

The chain links TRBV6-5 to TRBJ1-2; TRBD1 agrees at 12 bases. Germline-derived CDR1 and CDR2 are MNHEY and SVGAGI. The CDR3 has 15 amino acids. The V and J ends lost 5 bases and 3 bases, in that order; junction bases with no gene match: 4. This CDR3 is CASSAGQGAYYGYTF. The DNA of the CDR3 is TGTGCCAGCAGTGCGGGACAGGGGGCCTACTATGGCTACACCTTC.

The chain is built from TRBV5-1 and TRBJ2-1; D possibly corresponds to TRBD1 (7 bases). V lost 5 bases and J 7 bases, leaving 10 bases between the germline ends. Germline V CDR1 and CDR2: SGHRS, YFSETQ. This CDR3 contains 12 residues. The CDR3 is CASSPGGNEQFF. CDR3 bases: TGCGCCAGCAGTCCAGGGGGGAATGAGCAGTTCTTC.

The chain carries TRBV5-1 and TRBJ2-6; TRBD2 aligns across 13 bases. The junction had 12 bases not matched to a gene; V was cut back by 3 bases and J by 0 bases. The CDR3 spans 21 residues. From germline, CDR1 is SGHRS and CDR2 YFSETQ. CDR3 DNA: TGCGCCAGCAGCTCAAGGACTAGCGGGGGCTCTGGATACTCTGGGGCCAACGTCCTGACTTTC. Amino acid sequence: CASSSRTSGGSGYSGANVLTF.

The rearrangement links TRBV19 to TRBJ2-3; 7 nucleotides line up with TRBD2. With V trimmed by 4 bases and J by 3 bases, 1 base remained unmatched. Germline CDR1 reads LNHDA; CDR2 reads SQIVND (reference sequence). The CDR3 runs 13 residues. The CDR3 sequence is CASSRRGTDTQYF. The CDR3 DNA reads TGTGCCAGTAGTAGGCGGGGGACAGATACGCAGTATTTT.

The rearrangement joins TRBV5-4 to TRBJ2-5; 7 nucleotides match TRBD1. After removal of 3 bases from V and 2 bases from J, the junction contained 7 bases not matched to a gene. CDR3 length: 15 amino acids. Germline V CDR1 and CDR2: SGHNT, YYREEE (reference sequence). The CDR3 DNA follows: TGTGCCAGCAGCTCCCCGACAGGGCGGCAAGAGACCCAGTACTTC. It translates to CASSSPTGRQETQYF.